The following is a TCR beta chain sequence with its context. Its cognate antigen has yet to be identified. No much larger clonotype is one base removed from it; base qualities were not supplied. The sample comes from a study of shared clonotypes between healthy human individuals (dated by TCRdb to the early 2020s). With respect to the entire study: A couple of women and three men aged 18 to 49 years were included in the cohort. Each donor's leukapheresis produced roughly between about 0.85 and 10 billion PBMCs. To estimate repertoire size and how much clonotype sharing occurs between individuals, the study deeply sequenced the blood TCR repertoires of 4 to 6 healthy adults. Per donor, three plates each were used for CD4 naive and CD4 memory, two for CD8 naive, and one for CD8 memory. Libraries were prepared and TCR repertoires were sequenced by different laboratories using diverse techniques, in order to increase sequencing depth and limit assay-specific biases.

TCR CDR3 regions were amplified from genomic DNA by multiplex PCR using the deep immunoSEQ assay. Extracted genomic DNA from each cell subset was spread evenly across all wells of several immunoSEQ 96-well plates, with each plate serving as a replicate. For sorted subsets, about 210 ng of genomic DNA, equivalent to 25,000 to 30,000 T cell genomes, went into each replicate PCR. The purified libraries were quantified using a Qubit 3.0 fluorometer, sized with a Bioanalyzer 2100, and then quantified again using the KAPA Library Quantification kit. Every immunoSEQ 96-well plate was sequenced on a separate single-read 150-cycle Illumina NextSeq 550 flow cell. As for how the authors treated the data: Because only junctional sequences without quality scores were contained in the immunoSEQ output, filtering matching that applied to full-length reads could not be performed. Sequences were annotated with PyIR, a Python wrapper for IgBLAST v1.9, and V/J genes and CDR3 were assigned using IMGT germline references. Reads were removed for weak V/J assignments (E-value above 1e-6), missing CDR3, stop codons, out-of-frame junctions, or ambiguous translated residues. V3J clonotypes were defined as sequences sharing the same inferred V gene, J gene, and CDR3 amino acid sequence. To compute the percentage overlap between repertoires, the number of shared unique clonotypes was divided by the size of the smaller repertoire. Three approaches were used to assess repertoire richness: RTK rarefaction, the Chao1 estimator, and Recon v2.1 estimates of unobserved clonotypes. Generation probabilities for all TCRbeta clonotypes obtained by the gDNA method from a handful of donors were computed using OLGA. TCRdb obtained this table from immuneACCESS and retained in-frame rearrangements with V and J assigned. These tables miss some clones; where compared with another copy, unresolved V genes account for less than half of the shortfall, and the remainder is unexplained. The DNA gave D and trimming, while V, J and clone size come from that table. The sample yields some 2,500,000 clones; about nine tenths were counted once. The ten largest clones capture 0.3% to 0.4% of the sample.

What the research found in general, with its limitations: Sampling was limited to blood, and TCR repertoires in tissue likely differ from TCR repertoires in blood. Higher generation probabilities were observed for clonotypes shared by all four sorted-subset donors than for non-shared clonotypes. Incomplete sequencing was indicated by rarefaction of sorted-subset datasets, despite the large sequencing depth. Sharing across a handful of donors was observed for about 5% of naive CD4, about 3.2% of naive CD8, 2% to 2.5% of memory CD4, and roughly 0.4% of memory CD8 clonotypes. Pairwise subsampling led to the expectation that sequencing depth would affect the degree of clonotype sharing among donors. Naive subsets generally had larger estimated clonotype richness than memory subsets did. The small number of donors limited the genetic and exposure-history diversity represented.

Donors were healthy HIV-negative adults with no recently reported acute infections or vaccinations. Only Caucasian adults living in Nashville, Tennessee, USA were represented among the donors. CD4+ T cells were enriched by magnetic negative selection, after which naive cells were positively selected on CD45RA and the negative fraction was taken as the memory subset. After blood collection by leukapheresis, PBMCs were isolated using Ficoll-Histopaque density gradient centrifugation and then cryopreserved in the vapor phase of liquid nitrogen. Analytical flow cytometry was used to check the purity and quantity of each magnetically sorted T cell population. Each sorted fraction had its genomic DNA isolated and then quantified by UV absorbance on a Nanodrop 2000c. The CDR3 has 19 amino acids, counting the end cysteine and phenylalanine. The retained sequence is limited to the CDR3, 57 bases, with the frame set at the first base. CDR1 and CDR2 are drawn from the germline V gene: SGHRS, YFSETQ. V is pruned by 1 base and J by 1 base, leaving 14 bases of the junction without a gene match.

The sequence joins TRBV5-1 to TRBJ1-1, and 9 junction bases match TRBD1. The clonotype originates from a man younger than 30 in good health. Some clones in this sample may be carry-over from other donors' samples. The sample consisted of naive CD4+ T cells from PBMCs. In the paper's terms, the cell subset or site label means: CD45RA+ positively selected. In nucleotide form, the sequence is TGCGCCAGCAGCTTGTCCTCGGGACAGGGCCTGTCCCCGAACACTGAAGCTTTCTTT. Its translation reads: CASSLSSGQGLSPNTEAFF.